Below are 23 T cell receptor beta chains sequenced from a single sample in a study of T cell responses to AZD1222 COVID-19 vaccine. Data came from immunoSEQ multiplex PCR; TCRdb stores just in-frame clones and leaves some out. The profile shows tens of thousands of clones, approximately 83% of them singletons. The sample was peripheral blood, taken 28 days after the second AZD1222 dose. The source of these receptors is an adult who received the AZD1222 COVID-19 vaccine.

This chain's CDR3 is CASSSFPATEAFF. CDR3 nucleotide sequence: TGTGCCAGCAGTTCCTTCCCGGCCACTGAAGCTTTCTTT. J is TRBJ1-1 and V is TRBV27; D gene unclear. The ends were cut back, 4 bases at V and 4 bases at J, with 10 bases in the middle. Per germline, CDR1 MNHEY and CDR2 SMNVEV (reference sequence). The CDR3 is 13 amino acids.

The chain employs TRBV4-3 and TRBJ2-2; tentatively, D is TRBD2 (5 bases). The V end lost 0 bases, the J end lost 7 bases, and 9 bases lay between the germline ends. This CDR3 has 14 residues. Per germline, CDR1 LGHNA and CDR2 YSLEER. In nucleotides, the CDR3 is TGCGCCAGCAGCCAAGATAGGGAGTTCGGGGAGCTGTTTTTT. Encoded protein: CASSQDREFGELFF.

Here the CDR3 DNA reads TGTGCCAGCAGCCAAGACGACGGCTACTGGAAAGAGACCCAGTACTTC. It translates to CASSQDDGYWKETQYF. The gene calls are TRBV14 and TRBJ2-5, with no clear D. V shed 0 bases and J shed 3 bases, with 14 bases lying between them. Germline CDR1 SGHDN, CDR2 FVKESK. This CDR3 contains 16 residues.

This rearrangement joins TRBV7-8 to TRBJ1-5; the D is unclear. This CDR3 comprises 12 residues. Germline assignment: CDR1 SGHVS and CDR2 FQNEAQ. V was clipped by 4 bases and J by 9 bases, with 10 bases between them. In DNA, the CDR3 is TGTGCCAGCAGCTCCCTATATTCGCCCCAGCATTTT. This translates into CASSSLYSPQHF.

The chain combines TRBV6-5 with TRBJ1-1; weak D call: TRBD1 (6 bases). Germline V gene sequence: CDR1 MNHEY, CDR2 SVGAGI. V lost 7 bases to trimming and J lost 1 base, with 16 bases between them. This CDR3 region has 15 residues. The CDR3 loop is CASMNGGQGNTEAFF. For the CDR3, the DNA is TGTGCCAGCATGAATGGGGGGCAGGGGAACACTGAAGCTTTCTTT.

The V and J genes are TRBV28 and TRBJ1-4, with 7 bases identical to TRBD1. V gave up 2 bases and J gave up 5 bases; unmatched junction bases: 5. Germline V gene lookup returns CDR1 MDHEN and CDR2 SYDVKM. CDR3 size: 15 residues. CDR3 protein: CASSLVGTVNEKLFF. CDR3 sequence (DNA): TGTGCCAGCAGTTTAGTTGGGACAGTGAATGAAAAACTGTTTTTT.

This clone occurred once. The rearrangement links TRBV6-5 to TRBJ1-4; tentative D call: TRBD1 (5 bases). V was trimmed by 1 base and J by 7 bases, leaving 10 bases between them. Per germline, CDR1 MNHEY and CDR2 SVGAGI. The CDR3 sequence is 14 residues long. In DNA form, the CDR3 reads TGTGCCAGCAGTTACTTTCAGGGAGGTGAAAAACTGTTTTTT. Translated, it gives CASSYFQGGEKLFF.

The chain carries TRBV30 and TRBJ2-5; TRBD2 matches 11 bases. With V trimmed by 5 bases and J by 5 bases, 4 bases remained unmatched. CDR3 size: 13 residues. Germline values: CDR1 GTSNPN, CDR2 SVGIG (reference sequence). Here the CDR3 reads CAWGLAGGETQYF. DNA for the CDR3: TGTGCCTGGGGCCTAGCGGGGGGCGAGACCCAGTACTTC.

The V and J genes are TRBV4-2 and TRBJ1-2; 8 bases are a match to TRBD1. Germline-derived CDR1 and CDR2 are LGHNA and YNFKEQ. The CDR3 totals 16 residues. With V trimmed by 1 base and J by 1 base, 5 bases remained unmatched. CDR3 in amino acids: CASSQASGQDNYGYTF. The DNA of the CDR3 is TGTGCCAGCAGCCAAGCTTCGGGACAGGATAACTATGGCTACACCTTC.

This chain links TRBV13 with TRBJ1-2, with 8 positions matching TRBD1. This CDR3 is built from 13 residues. V dropped 8 bases and J dropped 4; count of bases not matched to a gene: 6. Germline V gene data show CDR1 as PRHDT and CDR2 as FYEKMQ (reference sequence). The CDR3 DNA reads TGTGCCAGCCCGACCCAGGGGGCCTATGGCTACACCTTC. This encodes CASPTQGAYGYTF.

The rearrangement uses TRBV7-3 and TRBJ2-5; 7 positions match TRBD2. This CDR3 has 14 residues. V lost 5 bases and J lost 7; bases outside the gene matches: 10. Germline values: CDR1 SGHTA, CDR2 FQGTGA. The CDR3 nucleotides are TGTGCCAGCAGCGCCAGGGAGGGGATCGGGACCCAGTACTTC. Translation: CASSAREGIGTQYF.

The chain carries TRBV28 and TRBJ1-2; D not resolved. Between the trimmed V and J ends, which lost 2 bases and 5 bases, there was a span of 6 bases. This CDR3 contains 12 residues. CDR1 is MDHEN and CDR2 is SYDVKM in the germline V gene. The CDR3 DNA reads as TGTGCCAGCAGTTTAAGGAGATATGGCTACACCTTC. Translating gives CASSLRRYGYTF.

This clone is a singleton in its sample. The chain recombines TRBV11-2 with TRBJ2-1; D perhaps matches TRBD2 (5 bases). With 3 bases removed from V and 3 bases from J, the gap between germline ends came to 6 bases. CDR1 is SGHAT and CDR2 is FQNNGV in the germline V gene. The CDR3 contains 13 residues. As DNA, the CDR3 is TGTGCCAGCAGCTTGGAGGTCTACAATGAGCAGTTCTTC. Amino acid sequence: CASSLEVYNEQFF.

This chain joins TRBV4-1 and TRBJ2-2; TRBD2 matches 14 bases. Germline CDR1 and CDR2: MGHRA and YSYEKL. This CDR3 has 17 residues. Trimming took 6 bases from V and 5 from J; bases not matched to a gene: 8. The CDR3 region has the DNA TGCGCCAGCAGGCGGGGACTAGCGGGAGTAAATACCGGGGAGCTGTTTTTT. Encoded protein: CASRRGLAGVNTGELFF.

The chain employs TRBV6-2 or TRBV6-3 and TRBJ2-1, with 9 bases that match TRBD1. This CDR3 has 15 residues. Germline V gene sequence: CDR1 MNHEY, CDR2 SVGEGT. V shed 5 bases and J 6 bases; nucleotides not matched to a gene: 8. The CDR3 DNA reads as TGTGCCAGCAGTGACCGACAGGGGGGGATCAATGAGCAGTTCTTC. Encoded protein: CASSDRQGGINEQFF.

This clone has a handful of counts. The CDR3 DNA reads as TGTGCCAGCAGTGCTCGGACAGGGAGTAGCACAGATACGCAGTATTTT. This gives the protein CASSARTGSSTDTQYF. The chain combines TRBV25-1 with TRBJ2-3, with TRBD1 identical over 8 bases. This CDR3 comprises 16 residues. Germline V CDR1 and CDR2: MGHDK, SYGVNS. V lost 4 bases, J lost 0 bases, and 6 bases stayed unmatched.

The rearrangement links TRBV2 to TRBJ2-1; D unresolved. With 5 bases removed from V and 4 bases from J, the gap between germline ends came to 9 bases. The CDR3 is made up of 13 amino acids. In germline, CDR1 is SNHLY, CDR2 FYNNEI. The CDR3 region is CASSITSYNEQFF. For the CDR3, the DNA is TGTGCCAGCAGTATCACGAGTTACAATGAGCAGTTCTTC.

The V and J genes are TRBV6-6 and TRBJ2-1; the D is unclear. This CDR3 contains 15 residues. Germline V gene lookup returns CDR1 MNHNY and CDR2 SVGAGI (reference sequence). V dropped 7 bases and J dropped 4 bases, with 17 bases sitting between them. CDR3 DNA: TGTGCCAGCACTCTGGGTCTGGTAGCTTACAATGAGCAGTTCTTC. This sequence encodes CASTLGLVAYNEQFF.

CDR3 DNA: TGTGCCAGCAGTTACAGCAGATCGAGCAATCAGCCCCAGCATTTT. Protein sequence: CASSYSRSSNQPQHF. The chain links TRBV6-2 or TRBV6-3 to TRBJ1-5, with D uncertain. V was trimmed by 2 bases and J by 1 base, leaving 9 bases between them. This CDR3 spans 15 amino acids. Germline lookup yields CDR1 MNHEY and CDR2 SVGEGT.

The table lists this clone with a few counts. The rearrangement joins TRBV7-8 to TRBJ1-6, with TRBD1 as a possible D gene (6 bases). Germline CDR1 is SGHVS and CDR2 is FQNEAQ. V dropped 1 base and J dropped 9 bases, with 10 bases sitting between them. The CDR3 sequence is 14 residues long. The CDR3: CASSLDRVSSPLHF. CDR3 in DNA: TGTGCCAGCAGCTTAGACAGGGTCAGTTCACCCCTCCACTTT. The full variable domain, in which reference TRBV7-8 and TRBJ1-6 provide the parts outside the CDR3, is GAGVSQSPRYKVAKRGQDVALRCDPISGHVSLFWYQQALGQGPEFLTYFQNEAQLDKSGLPSDRFFAERPEGSVSTLKIQRTQQEDSAVYLCASSLDRVSSPLHFGNGTRLTVT.

The rearrangement uses TRBV21-1 and TRBJ1-2. TRBV21-1 is a recognized pseudogene. This CDR3 spans 14 amino acids. CDR3 loop: CASSNGFLENGYTF. The CDR3 region has the DNA TGTGCCAGCAGCAATGGGTTCTTGGAGAATGGCTACACCTTC.

The J gene is TRBJ2-7, the V gene TRBV24-1; 11 bases are shared with TRBD2. The CDR3 runs 21 residues. V shed 3 bases, J shed 2 bases, and the junction held 20 bases outside the gene matches. Per germline, CDR1 KGHDR and CDR2 SFDVKD. CDR3 residues: CATSDPKWGTETSGATYEQYV. The DNA for the CDR3 is TGTGCCACCAGTGATCCCAAGTGGGGGACAGAGACTAGCGGGGCAACCTACGAGCAGTACGTC.

This chain uses TRBV5-8 with TRBJ2-3; the D is unclear. V dropped 0 bases and J dropped 7 bases, with 9 bases sitting between them. CDR1 and CDR2 from the germline V gene are SGHTS and YDEGEE. The CDR3 is made up of 13 amino acids. DNA for the CDR3: TGTGCCAGCAGCTTGGAAAACGGAAATACGCAGTATTTT. Encoded protein: CASSLENGNTQYF.